This is a list of T cell receptor beta chains from one sample in a study of Ad26.COV2.S vaccination and SARS-CoV-2 variants. The table came from immunoSEQ multiplex PCR; TCRdb's copy has only in-frame clones and leaves some out. The sample comprises 330,000 or so clones, 90% of which are singletons, and around 5.5% rests with the top ten. Source: peripheral blood, taken in a trial of Ad26.COV2.S vaccine versus placebo. These TCRs come from a person between 18 and 60 years old who received the Ad26.COV2.S COVID-19 vaccine or a placebo. Each CDR3 is given with its conserved first and last residue. The order of the fields is V gene, D gene, CDR3 length, J gene, clone size, CDR3 DNA, CDR3 protein. D genes are given only for firm matches. The size of a clone is reported for some rows only, either as once, few or many, or as a class for expanded clones.

>TRBV25-1|TRBD2|13|TRBJ2-7|-
TGTGCCAGCGGGCGTGGGGGGGAAGGCGAGCAGTACTTC
CASGRGGEGEQYF
>TRBV5-6|-|14|TRBJ1-4|-
TGTGCCAGCAGCCGCCGAGCGACGCAGGAGAAACTGTTTTTT
CASSRRATQEKLFF
>TRBV27|-|15|TRBJ2-6|-
TGTGCCAGCAGGGGAGGGGGAAGTGGGGCCAACGTCCTGACTTTC
CASRGGGSGANVLTF
>TRBV5-1|TRBD1|14|TRBJ2-3|-
TGCGCCAGCAGCTCGTGGACAGGGCCAGATACGCAGTATTTT
CASSSWTGPDTQYF
>TRBV29-1|-|13|TRBJ1-1|-
TGCAGCGGCACCGACGGAATGAACACTGAAGCTTTCTTT
CSGTDGMNTEAFF
>TRBV11-3|TRBD2|15|TRBJ2-3|-
TGTGCCAGCAGCAGTCTAGCGGGAGTGGCAGATACGCAGTATTTT
CASSSLAGVADTQYF
>TRBV19|-|13|TRBJ2-1|-
TGTGCCAGTAGCGGCCACGATGGTAATGAGCAGTTCTTC
CASSGHDGNEQFF
>TRBV4-3|TRBD1|15|TRBJ1-2|once
TGCGCCAGCAGCCCGCGGGACAGGGGGCTGTATGGCTACACCTTC
CASSPRDRGLYGYTF
>TRBV6-5|-|15|TRBJ2-2|-
TGTGCCAGCATCAGAATCTTTATGACCACCGGGGAGCTGTTTTTT
CASIRIFMTTGELFF
>TRBV9|TRBD1|14|TRBJ1-4|-
TGTGCCAGCAGCACAGGGGCAGGTTTTGAAAAACTGTTTTTT
CASSTGAGFEKLFF
>TRBV5-6|-|15|TRBJ1-1|-
TGTGCCAGCAGCTTGGAGGGCCAGGACAACACTGAAGCTTTCTTT
CASSLEGQDNTEAFF
>TRBV14|-|13|TRBJ2-1|-
TGTGCCAGCAGCCAATCCCCCGGGGGTTGGCAGTTCTTC
CASSQSPGGWQFF
>TRBV5-4|-|13|TRBJ1-4|-
TGTGCCAGCAGCCTGGGGGGGGTGGAAAAACTGTTTTTT
CASSLGGVEKLFF
>TRBV2|-|12|TRBJ1-2|once
TGTGCCAGCAGTGCCCCGGGGTATGGCTACACCTTC
CASSAPGYGYTF
>TRBV5-4|-|12|TRBJ1-2|-
TGTGCCAGCAGCTTAGACCTGGGCGGCTACACCTTC
CASSLDLGGYTF
>TRBV13|-|13|TRBJ1-6|-
TGTGCCAGCAGCTTGATGGACCCAGGACCCCTCCACTTT
CASSLMDPGPLHF
>TRBV5-6|-|17|TRBJ2-3|-
TGTGCCAGCAGCCCCTGGGGGGCAGGGACTAGCACAGATACGCAGTATTTT
CASSPWGAGTSTDTQYF
>TRBV3-1/TRBV3-2|-|13|TRBJ1-1|once
TGTGCCAGCAGCCAACTGGGTGGGTCTGAAGCTTTCTTT
CASSQLGGSEAFF
>TRBV11-3|TRBD2|16|TRBJ2-1|-
TGTGCCAGCAGCTTAGACGGCGGGAGCCCCTACAATGAGCAGTTCTTC
CASSLDGGSPYNEQFF
>TRBV29-1|TRBD2|19|TRBJ2-5|-
TGCAGCGTTGAAGATCGAGGTAGCGGGGGGGACCTGTACCAAGAGACCCAGTACTTC
CSVEDRGSGGDLYQETQYF
>TRBV25-1|TRBD1|13|TRBJ1-1|-
TGTGCCAGCAGTGGACAGGGATACACTGAAGCTTTCTTT
CASSGQGYTEAFF
>TRBV5-8|TRBD2|16|TRBJ2-1|-
TGTGCCAGCAGCTTGGCCCCTAGCGGTAGCTACAATGAGCAGTTCTTC
CASSLAPSGSYNEQFF
>TRBV6-5|TRBD1|14|TRBJ1-5|-
TGTGCCAGCAGTAGGACAGGGTGGAATCAGCCCCAGCATTTT
CASSRTGWNQPQHF
>TRBV28|TRBD1|13|TRBJ1-2|-
TGTGCCAGCAGTCCTGACAGGGTTTTTGGCTACACCTTC
CASSPDRVFGYTF
>TRBV9|-|17|TRBJ1-1|-
TGTGCCAGCAGCGTAGGATCCGGCCTGACAGGATTCACTGAAGCTTTCTTT
CASSVGSGLTGFTEAFF